This record concerns one TCR beta chain sequence. Single viable CD3+CD4+CD8-CD45RO+ cells were sorted as the memory CD4+ T cells. Sequenced by immunoSEQ multiplex PCR; TCRdb stores in-frame clones only, minus some. Altogether roughly 60,000 clones are present, approximately 77% being singletons, with the ten largest covering about 1%. CDR1 and CDR2 (germline): SEHNR, FQNEAQ (reference sequence). This CDR3 is built from 13 residues. V lost 1 base, J lost 8 bases, and 11 bases lay in between. The source of the sample is a study of memory CD4+ T cells and cytomegalovirus serostatus. J is TRBJ1-2 and V is TRBV7-9; possible D gene TRBD1, 5 bases. Sequenced material: memory CD4+ T cells from blood. This sequence was found in an adult in good health and CMV-seronegative. This CDR3 reads CASSLEARGGYTF. CDR3 sequence (DNA): TGTGCCAGCAGCTTAGAAGCCCGGGGGGGCTACACCTTC.